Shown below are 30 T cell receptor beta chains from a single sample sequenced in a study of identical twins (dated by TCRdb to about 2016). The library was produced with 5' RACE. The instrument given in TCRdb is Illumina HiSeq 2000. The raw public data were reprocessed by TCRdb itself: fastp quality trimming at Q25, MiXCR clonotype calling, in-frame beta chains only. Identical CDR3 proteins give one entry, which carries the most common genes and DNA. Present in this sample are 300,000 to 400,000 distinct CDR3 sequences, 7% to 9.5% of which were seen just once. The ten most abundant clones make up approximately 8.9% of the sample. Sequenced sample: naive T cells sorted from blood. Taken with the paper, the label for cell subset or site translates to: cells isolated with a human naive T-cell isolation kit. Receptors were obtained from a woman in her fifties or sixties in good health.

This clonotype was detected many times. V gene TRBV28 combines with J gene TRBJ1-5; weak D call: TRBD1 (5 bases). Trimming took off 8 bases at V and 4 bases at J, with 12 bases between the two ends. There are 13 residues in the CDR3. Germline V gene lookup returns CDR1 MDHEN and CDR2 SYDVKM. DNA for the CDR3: TGTGCCAGCCACGGGGCAGTTAATCAGCCCCAGCATTTT. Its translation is CASHGAVNQPQHF.

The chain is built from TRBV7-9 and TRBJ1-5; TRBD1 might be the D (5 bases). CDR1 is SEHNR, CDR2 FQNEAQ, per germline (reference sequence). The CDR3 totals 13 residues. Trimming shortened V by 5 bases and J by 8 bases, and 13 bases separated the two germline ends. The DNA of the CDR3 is TGTGCCAGCAGCCTAAACACGGGGGAGCCCCAGCATTTT. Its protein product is CASSLNTGEPQHF.

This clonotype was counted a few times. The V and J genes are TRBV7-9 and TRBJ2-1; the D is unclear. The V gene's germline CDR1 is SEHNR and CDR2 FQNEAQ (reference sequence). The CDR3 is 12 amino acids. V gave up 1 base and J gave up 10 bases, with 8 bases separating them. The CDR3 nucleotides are TGTGCCAGCAGCTTAGACTACTCGGAGCAGTTCTTC. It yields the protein CASSLDYSEQFF.

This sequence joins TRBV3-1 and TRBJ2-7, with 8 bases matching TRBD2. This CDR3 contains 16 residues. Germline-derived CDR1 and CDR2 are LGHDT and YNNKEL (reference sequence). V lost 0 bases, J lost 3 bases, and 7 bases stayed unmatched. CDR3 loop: CASSQEGGGQNYEQYF. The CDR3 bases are TGTGCCAGCAGCCAAGAGGGCGGGGGGCAGAACTACGAGCAGTACTTC.

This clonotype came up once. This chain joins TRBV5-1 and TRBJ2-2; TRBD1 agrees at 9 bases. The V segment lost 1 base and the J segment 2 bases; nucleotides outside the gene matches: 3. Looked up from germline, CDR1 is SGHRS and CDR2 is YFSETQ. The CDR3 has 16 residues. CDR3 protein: CASSLSGQGNTGELFF. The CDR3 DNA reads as TGCGCCAGCAGCTTGTCGGGACAGGGAAACACCGGGGAGCTGTTTTTT.

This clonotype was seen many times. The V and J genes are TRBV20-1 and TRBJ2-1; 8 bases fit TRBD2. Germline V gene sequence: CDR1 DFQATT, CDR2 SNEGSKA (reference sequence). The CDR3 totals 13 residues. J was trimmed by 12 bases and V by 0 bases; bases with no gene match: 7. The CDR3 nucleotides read TGCAGTGCTAGAGATCGGTGGCTAGCGGGGCAGTTCTTC. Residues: CSARDRWLAGQFF.

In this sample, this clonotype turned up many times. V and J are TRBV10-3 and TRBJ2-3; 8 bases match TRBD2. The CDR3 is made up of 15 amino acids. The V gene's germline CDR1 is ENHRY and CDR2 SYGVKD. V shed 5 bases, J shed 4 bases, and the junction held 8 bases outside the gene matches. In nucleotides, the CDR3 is TGTGCCATCAGTACCATGGCGGGAGGTTCAGATACGCAGTATTTT. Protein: CAISTMAGGSDTQYF.

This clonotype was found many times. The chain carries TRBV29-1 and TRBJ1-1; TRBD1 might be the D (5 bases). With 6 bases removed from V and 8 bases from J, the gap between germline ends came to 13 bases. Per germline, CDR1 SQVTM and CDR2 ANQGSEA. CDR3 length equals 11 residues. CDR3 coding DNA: TGCAGCGTGGCCAATAGGGGAGAAGCTTTCTTT. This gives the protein CSVANRGEAFF.

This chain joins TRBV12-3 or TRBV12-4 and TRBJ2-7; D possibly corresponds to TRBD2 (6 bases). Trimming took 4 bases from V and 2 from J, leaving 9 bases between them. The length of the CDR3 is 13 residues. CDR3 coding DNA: TGTGCCAGCAGTTGGAGGGGAACCTACGAGCAGTACTTC. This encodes CASSWRGTYEQYF.

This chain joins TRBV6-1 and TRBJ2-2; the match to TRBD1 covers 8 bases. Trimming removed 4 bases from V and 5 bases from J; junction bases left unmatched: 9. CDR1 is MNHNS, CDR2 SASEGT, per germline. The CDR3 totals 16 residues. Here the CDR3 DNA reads TGTGCCAGCAGTGCCAGGGGGCAAAGAAGAACCGGGGAGCTGTTTTTT. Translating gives CASSARGQRRTGELFF.

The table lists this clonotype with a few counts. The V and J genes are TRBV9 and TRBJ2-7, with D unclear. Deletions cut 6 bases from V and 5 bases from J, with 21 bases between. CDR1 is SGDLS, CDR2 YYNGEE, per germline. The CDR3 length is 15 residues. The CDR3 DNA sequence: TGTGCCAGCACTCAACCCCCGCTCATAAGGGACGAGCAGTACGTC. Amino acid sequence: CASTQPPLIRDEQYV.

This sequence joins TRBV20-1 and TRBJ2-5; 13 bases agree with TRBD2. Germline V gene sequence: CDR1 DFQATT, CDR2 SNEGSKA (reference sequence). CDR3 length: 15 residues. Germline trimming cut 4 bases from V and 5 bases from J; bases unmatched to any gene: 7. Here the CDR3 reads CSATGLAGDEETQYF. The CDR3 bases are TGCAGTGCTACCGGACTAGCGGGAGACGAGGAGACCCAGTACTTC.

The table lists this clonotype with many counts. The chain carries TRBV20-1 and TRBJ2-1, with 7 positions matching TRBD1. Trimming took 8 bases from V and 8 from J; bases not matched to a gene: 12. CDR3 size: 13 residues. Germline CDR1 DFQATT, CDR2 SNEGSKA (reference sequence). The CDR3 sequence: CSTIDRVRDEQFF. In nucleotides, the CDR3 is TGCAGTACAATAGACAGGGTCCGAGATGAGCAGTTCTTC.

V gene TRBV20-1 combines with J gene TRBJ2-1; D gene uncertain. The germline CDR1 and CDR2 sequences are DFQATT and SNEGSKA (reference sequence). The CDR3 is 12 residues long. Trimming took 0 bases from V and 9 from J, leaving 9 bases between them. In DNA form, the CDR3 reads TGCAGTGCTAGAGATAGCCATACTGAGCAGTTCTTC. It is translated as CSARDSHTEQFF.

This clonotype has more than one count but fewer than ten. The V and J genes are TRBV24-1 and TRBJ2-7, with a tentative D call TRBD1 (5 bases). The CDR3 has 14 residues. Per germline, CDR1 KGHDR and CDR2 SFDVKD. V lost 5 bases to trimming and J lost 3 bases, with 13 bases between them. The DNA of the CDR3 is TGTGCCACCAGTGCAGCGACAGAGCGCTACGAGCAGTACTTC. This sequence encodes CATSAATERYEQYF.

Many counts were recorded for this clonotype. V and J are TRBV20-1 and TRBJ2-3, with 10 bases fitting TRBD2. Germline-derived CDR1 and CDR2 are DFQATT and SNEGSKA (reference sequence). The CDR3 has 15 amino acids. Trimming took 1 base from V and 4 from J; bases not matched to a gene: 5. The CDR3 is CSARVASGSPDTQYF. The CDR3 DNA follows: TGCAGTGCTAGAGTGGCTAGCGGGAGTCCAGATACGCAGTATTTT.

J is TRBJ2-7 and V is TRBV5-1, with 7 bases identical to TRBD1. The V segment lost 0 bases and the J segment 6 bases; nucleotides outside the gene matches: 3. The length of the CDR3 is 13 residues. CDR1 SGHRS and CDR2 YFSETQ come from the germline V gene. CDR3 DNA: TGCGCCAGCAGCTTGGCCTCAGGGGGCGAGCAGTACGTC. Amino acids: CASSLASGGEQYV.

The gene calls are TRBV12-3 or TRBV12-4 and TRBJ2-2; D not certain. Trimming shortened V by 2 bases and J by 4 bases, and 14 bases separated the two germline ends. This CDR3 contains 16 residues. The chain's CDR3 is CASSLIFERSTGELFF. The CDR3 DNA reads TGTGCCAGCAGTTTAATTTTCGAGCGTTCCACCGGGGAGCTGTTTTTT.

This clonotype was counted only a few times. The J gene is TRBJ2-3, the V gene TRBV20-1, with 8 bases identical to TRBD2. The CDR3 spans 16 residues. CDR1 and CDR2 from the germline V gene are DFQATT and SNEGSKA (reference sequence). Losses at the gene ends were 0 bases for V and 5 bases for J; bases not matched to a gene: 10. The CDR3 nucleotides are TGCAGTGCTAGAGATATTAGCGGGACCCTAATAGATACGCAGTATTTT. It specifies CSARDISGTLIDTQYF.

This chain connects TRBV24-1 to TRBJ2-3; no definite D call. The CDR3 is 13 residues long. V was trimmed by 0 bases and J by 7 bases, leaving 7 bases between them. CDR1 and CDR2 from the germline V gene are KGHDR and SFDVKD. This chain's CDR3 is CATSDLWLNTQYF. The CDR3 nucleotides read TGTGCCACCAGTGATTTGTGGCTAAATACGCAGTATTTT.

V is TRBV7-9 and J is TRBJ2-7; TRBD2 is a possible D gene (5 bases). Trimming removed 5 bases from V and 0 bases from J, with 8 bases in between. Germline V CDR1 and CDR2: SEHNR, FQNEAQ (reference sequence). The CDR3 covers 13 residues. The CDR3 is CASSARGSYEQYV. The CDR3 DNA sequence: TGTGCCAGCAGCGCCCGGGGCTCCTACGAGCAGTACGTC.

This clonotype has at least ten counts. The CDR3 DNA reads TGCGCCAGCAGCCAAGATCCGGACGGATACAATGAGCAGTTCTTC. Translating gives CASSQDPDGYNEQFF. This chain links TRBV4-1 with TRBJ2-1; D is unclear. V was cut by 0 bases and J by 4 bases, with 10 bases left in between. The CDR3 is 15 amino acids. Germline-derived CDR1 and CDR2 are MGHRA and YSYEKL.

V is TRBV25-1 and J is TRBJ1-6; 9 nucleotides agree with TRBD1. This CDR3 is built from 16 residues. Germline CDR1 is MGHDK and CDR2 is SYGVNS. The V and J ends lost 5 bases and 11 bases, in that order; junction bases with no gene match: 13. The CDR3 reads CASSSPGTGGRTPLHF. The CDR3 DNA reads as TGTGCCAGCAGTTCCCCCGGAACAGGGGGCAGAACACCCCTCCACTTT.

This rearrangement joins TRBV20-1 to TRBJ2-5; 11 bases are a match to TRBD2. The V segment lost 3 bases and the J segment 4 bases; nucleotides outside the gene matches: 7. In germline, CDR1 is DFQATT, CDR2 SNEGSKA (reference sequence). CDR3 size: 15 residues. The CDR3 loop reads CSASPFLAGGETQYF. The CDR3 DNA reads TGCAGTGCTAGCCCATTTCTAGCGGGAGGAGAGACCCAGTACTTC.

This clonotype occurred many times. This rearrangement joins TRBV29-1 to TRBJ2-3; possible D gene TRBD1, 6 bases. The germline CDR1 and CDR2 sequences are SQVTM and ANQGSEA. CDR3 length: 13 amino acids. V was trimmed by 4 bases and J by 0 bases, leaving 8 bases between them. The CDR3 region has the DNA TGCAGCGTTGTGGGGGCGAGCACAGATACGCAGTATTTT. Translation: CSVVGASTDTQYF.

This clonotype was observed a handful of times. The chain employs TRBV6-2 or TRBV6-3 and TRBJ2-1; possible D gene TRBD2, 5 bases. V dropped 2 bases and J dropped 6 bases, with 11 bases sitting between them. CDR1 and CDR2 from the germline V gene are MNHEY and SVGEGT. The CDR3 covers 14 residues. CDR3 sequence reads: CASSYEWESNEQFF. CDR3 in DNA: TGTGCCAGCAGTTACGAGTGGGAGAGCAATGAGCAGTTCTTC.

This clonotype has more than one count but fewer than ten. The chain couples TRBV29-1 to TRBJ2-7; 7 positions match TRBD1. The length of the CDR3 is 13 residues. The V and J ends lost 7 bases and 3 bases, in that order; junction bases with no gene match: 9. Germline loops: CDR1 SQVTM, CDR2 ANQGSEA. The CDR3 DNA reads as TGCAGCGCTTGGGGCCGGGACAGCTACGAGCAGTACGTC. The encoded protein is CSAWGRDSYEQYV.

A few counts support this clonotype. The CDR3 here is CASSGGGSPGEQYF. The CDR3 DNA reads TGTGCCAGCAGTGGGGGGGGGAGTCCTGGCGAGCAGTACTTC. This chain links TRBV2 with TRBJ2-7; 7 nucleotides align to TRBD2. V lost 4 bases, J lost 6 bases, and 9 bases stayed unmatched. Germline CDR1 and CDR2: SNHLY and FYNNEI. The CDR3 loop spans 14 amino acids.

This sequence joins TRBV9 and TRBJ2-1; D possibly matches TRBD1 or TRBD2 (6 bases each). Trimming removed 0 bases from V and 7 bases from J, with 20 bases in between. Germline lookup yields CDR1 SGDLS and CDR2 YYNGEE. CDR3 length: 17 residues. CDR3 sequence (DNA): TGTGCCAGCAGCGTAGTTCCCCGTCGGGGGCATCTGAATGAGCAGTTCTTC. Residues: CASSVVPRRGHLNEQFF. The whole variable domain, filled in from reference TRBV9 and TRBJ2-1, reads DSGVTQTPKHLITATGQRVTLRCSPRSGDLSVYWYQQSLDQGLQFLIQYYNGEERAKGNILERFSAQQFPDLHSELNLSSLELGDSALYFCASSVVPRRGHLNEQFFGPGTRLTVL.

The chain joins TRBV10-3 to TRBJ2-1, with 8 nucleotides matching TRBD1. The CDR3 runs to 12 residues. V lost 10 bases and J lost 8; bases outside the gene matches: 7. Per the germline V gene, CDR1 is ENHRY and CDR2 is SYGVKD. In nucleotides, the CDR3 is TGTGCCACCAATGGACAGGGCCATGAGCAGTTCTTC. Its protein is CATNGQGHEQFF.